The rows below give T cell receptor beta chains drawn from one sample of a study of blood T cell repertoires in COVID-19. Sequenced by immunoSEQ multiplex PCR; TCRdb stores in-frame clones only, minus some. The profile shows nearly 100,000 clones, about 81% of them singletons. Sequenced input: peripheral blood. The receptors come from a woman aged 55-70 years with acute or convalescent COVID-19. Both conserved end residues are part of each CDR3. Fields, in order: clone size, J gene, V gene, D gene, CDR3 DNA, CDR3 protein. D genes are given only for firm matches. Expanded clones are given a class, and other clones once, few, many or no size at all.

clone_size: once; j_call: TRBJ1-2; v_call: TRBV11-1; d_call: NA; cdr3_nt: TGTGCCAGCAGTTATATTCGGGGGAACGTGGATGGCTACACCTTC; cdr3_aa: CASSYIRGNVDGYTF
clone_size: NA; j_call: TRBJ1-3; v_call: TRBV2; d_call: NA; cdr3_nt: TGTGCCAGCAGGGAGGACTCTGGAAACACCATATATTTT; cdr3_aa: CASREDSGNTIYF
clone_size: NA; j_call: TRBJ2-2; v_call: TRBV10-3; d_call: TRBD1; cdr3_nt: TGTGCCATCAGTGGGACCGGGACAGAGAACACCGGGGAGCTGTTTTTT; cdr3_aa: CAISGTGTENTGELFF
clone_size: NA; j_call: TRBJ2-5; v_call: TRBV4-1; d_call: NA; cdr3_nt: TGCGCCAGCACCCCCGCAGGGATCGGGGAGACCCAGTACTTC; cdr3_aa: CASTPAGIGETQYF
clone_size: NA; j_call: TRBJ1-5; v_call: TRBV7-9; d_call: NA; cdr3_nt: TGTGCCAGCAGCGGTCCGGGGTGGCAGCCCCAGCATTTT; cdr3_aa: CASSGPGWQPQHF
clone_size: NA; j_call: TRBJ1-5; v_call: TRBV28; d_call: NA; cdr3_nt: TGTGCCAGCAGTTTTGGGACCAGGGGTCGCAATCAGCCCCAGCATTTT; cdr3_aa: CASSFGTRGRNQPQHF
clone_size: NA; j_call: TRBJ2-1; v_call: TRBV18; d_call: TRBD1; cdr3_nt: TGTGCCAGCTCACTAGCCGGGACAGACAATGAGCAGTTCTTC; cdr3_aa: CASSLAGTDNEQFF
clone_size: NA; j_call: TRBJ1-2; v_call: TRBV5-6; d_call: NA; cdr3_nt: TGTGCCAGCAGCTTAACAGGGTTGAACTATGGCTACACCTTC; cdr3_aa: CASSLTGLNYGYTF
clone_size: once; j_call: TRBJ1-2; v_call: TRBV20-1; d_call: NA; cdr3_nt: TGCAGTGCTAGTTTACAGGGAAGCTATGGCTACACCTTC; cdr3_aa: CSASLQGSYGYTF
clone_size: NA; j_call: TRBJ1-3; v_call: TRBV11-2; d_call: NA; cdr3_nt: TGTGCCAGCAGCTTTCAGGCGAACTCTGGAAACACCATATATTTT; cdr3_aa: CASSFQANSGNTIYF
clone_size: NA; j_call: TRBJ1-2; v_call: TRBV2; d_call: TRBD1; cdr3_nt: TGTGCCAGCAGTGAGGGGACAGCAACCTATGGCTACACCTTC; cdr3_aa: CASSEGTATYGYTF
clone_size: NA; j_call: TRBJ2-1; v_call: TRBV5-1; d_call: NA; cdr3_nt: TGCGCCAGCAGCTTGGATAGGACTACCTCCTACAATGAGCAGTTCTTC; cdr3_aa: CASSLDRTTSYNEQFF
clone_size: NA; j_call: TRBJ1-1; v_call: TRBV5-1; d_call: NA; cdr3_nt: TGCGCCAGCAGCTTCACGGGGGAGAACACTGAAGCTTTCTTT; cdr3_aa: CASSFTGENTEAFF
clone_size: NA; j_call: TRBJ1-4; v_call: TRBV19; d_call: TRBD1; cdr3_nt: TGTGCCAGTAGTATCGGACAGGTTGAAAAACTGTTTTTT; cdr3_aa: CASSIGQVEKLFF